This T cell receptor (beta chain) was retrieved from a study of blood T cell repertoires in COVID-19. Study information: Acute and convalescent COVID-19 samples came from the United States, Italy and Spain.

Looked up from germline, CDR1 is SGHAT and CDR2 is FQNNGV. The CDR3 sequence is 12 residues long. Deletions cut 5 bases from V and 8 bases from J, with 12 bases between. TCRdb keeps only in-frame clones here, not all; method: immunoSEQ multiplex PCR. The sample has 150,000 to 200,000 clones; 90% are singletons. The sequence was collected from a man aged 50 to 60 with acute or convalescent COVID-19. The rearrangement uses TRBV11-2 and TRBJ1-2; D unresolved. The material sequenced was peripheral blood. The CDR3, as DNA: TGTGCCAGCAGCCGCGGGTTAGAGGGCTACACCTTC. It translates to CASSRGLEGYTF.